Detailed here is one T cell receptor (beta chain). The data stem from a study of blood T cell repertoires in COVID-19. The germline V gene encodes CDR1 MNHEY and CDR2 SMNVEV (reference sequence). Trimming pared 6 bases from V and 2 bases from J, leaving 10 bases between. The CDR3 runs 13 residues. Generated by immunoSEQ multiplex PCR, the TCRdb table keeps only in-frame clones and is missing some. The profile covers 540,000 or so clones, with 85% to 90% appearing a single time and 7.8% taken by the ten largest. Followed over time, Seattle patients had been enrolled while infection was active. The TCR originated in a woman aged 50 to 65 with COVID-19, enrolled during active disease. The chain joins TRBV27 to TRBJ1-2; possibly TRBD1 for D (6 bases). Sequencing was done on a sample of peripheral blood. The CDR3 coding sequence is TGTGCCAGCAGGGGCGACAGGAACTATGGCTACACCTTC. Amino acid sequence: CASRGDRNYGYTF.